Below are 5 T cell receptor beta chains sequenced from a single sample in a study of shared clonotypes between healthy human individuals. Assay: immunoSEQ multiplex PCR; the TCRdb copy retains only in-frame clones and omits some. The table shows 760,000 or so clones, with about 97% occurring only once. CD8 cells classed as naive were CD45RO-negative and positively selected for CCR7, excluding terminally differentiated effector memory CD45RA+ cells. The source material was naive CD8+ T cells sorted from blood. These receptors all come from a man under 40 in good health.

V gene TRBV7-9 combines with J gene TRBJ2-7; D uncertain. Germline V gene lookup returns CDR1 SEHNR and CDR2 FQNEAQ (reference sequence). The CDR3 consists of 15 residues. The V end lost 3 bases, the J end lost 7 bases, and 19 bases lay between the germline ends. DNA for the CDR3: TGTGCCAGCAGCTTCCGGTCCGGGTATCTTGCTGAGCAGTACTTC. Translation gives CASSFRSGYLAEQYF.

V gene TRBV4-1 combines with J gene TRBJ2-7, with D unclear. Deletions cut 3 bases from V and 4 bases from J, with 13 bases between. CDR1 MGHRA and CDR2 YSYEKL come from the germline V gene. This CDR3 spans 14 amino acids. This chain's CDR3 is CASSQYVGIYEQYF. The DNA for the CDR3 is TGCGCCAGCAGCCAGTATGTGGGAATATACGAGCAGTACTTC.

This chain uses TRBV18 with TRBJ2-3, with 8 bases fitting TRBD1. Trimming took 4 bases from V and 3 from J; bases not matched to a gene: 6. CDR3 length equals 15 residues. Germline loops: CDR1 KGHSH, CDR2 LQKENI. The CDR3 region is CASSLNRGWTDTQYF. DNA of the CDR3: TGTGCCAGCTCACTTAACAGGGGGTGGACAGATACGCAGTATTTT.

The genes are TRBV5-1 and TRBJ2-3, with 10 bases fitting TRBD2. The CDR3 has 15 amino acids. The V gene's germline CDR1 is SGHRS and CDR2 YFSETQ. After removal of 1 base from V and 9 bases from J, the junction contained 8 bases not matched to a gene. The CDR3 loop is CASSLTSGDHRTQYF. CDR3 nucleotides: TGCGCCAGCAGCTTGACTAGCGGGGACCACAGGACGCAGTATTTT.

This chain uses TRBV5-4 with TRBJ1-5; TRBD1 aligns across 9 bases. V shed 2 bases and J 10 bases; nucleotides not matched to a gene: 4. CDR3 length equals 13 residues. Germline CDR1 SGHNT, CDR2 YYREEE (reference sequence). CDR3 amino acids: CASSLTQGAPQHF. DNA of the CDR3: TGTGCCAGCAGCTTAACACAGGGGGCTCCCCAGCATTTT.